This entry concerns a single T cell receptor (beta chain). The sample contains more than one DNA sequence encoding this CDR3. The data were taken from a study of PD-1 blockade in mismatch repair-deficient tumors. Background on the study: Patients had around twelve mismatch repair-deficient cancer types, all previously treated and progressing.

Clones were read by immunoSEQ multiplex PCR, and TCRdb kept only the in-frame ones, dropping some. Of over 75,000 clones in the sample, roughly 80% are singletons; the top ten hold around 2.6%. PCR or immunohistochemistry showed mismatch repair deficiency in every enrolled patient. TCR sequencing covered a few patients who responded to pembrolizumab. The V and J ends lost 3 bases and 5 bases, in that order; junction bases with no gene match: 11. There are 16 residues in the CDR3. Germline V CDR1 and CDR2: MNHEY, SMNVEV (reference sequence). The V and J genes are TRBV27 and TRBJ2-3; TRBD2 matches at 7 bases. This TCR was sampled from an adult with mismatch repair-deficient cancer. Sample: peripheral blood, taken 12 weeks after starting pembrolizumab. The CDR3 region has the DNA TGTGCCAGCAGTTTGTTTCCGGCGGGAGAAGGAGATACGCAGTATTTT. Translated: CASSLFPAGEGDTQYF.